Here is one T cell receptor (beta chain) with its context. Its specificity is unknown. This sample stems from a study of T cell responses to AZD1222 COVID-19 vaccine. Study-level background: Second-dose intervals of approximately 4 or approximately 12 weeks were pooled. Study conclusions and caveats: The donors showed a predominance of white British ancestry and of females, with possible underestimation of clonal diversity. After the peak T cell response, and only then, were repertoires sampled.

Using immunoSEQ multiplex PCR, the repertoire was profiled, and TCRdb retains in-frame clones only, with some absent. The repertoire has about 140,000 clones, 90% to 95% of them found once; the top ten carry less than 2.5%. This sample comprised peripheral blood, obtained on day 0 of AZD1222 vaccination. This TCR came from an adult in good health.

The CDR3 here is CASSPRDRASNTGELFF. The CDR3 nucleotides are TGTGCCAGCAGCCCAAGGGACAGGGCCTCGAACACCGGGGAGCTGTTTTTT. The V and J genes are TRBV5-6 and TRBJ2-2; 9 bases map to TRBD1. The CDR3 sequence is 17 residues long. Unmatched junction bases numbered 7, after V lost 4 bases and J lost 0 bases. Germline assignment: CDR1 SGHDT and CDR2 YYEEEE.